One sample yielded the 16 T cell receptor beta chains listed below, sequenced in a study of cytomegalovirus exposure and HLA in healthy donors. Sequencing used immunoSEQ multiplex PCR; TCRdb keeps in-frame clones, though not all of them. The data contain roughly 120,000 clones, just under 95% of them seen just once; the ten biggest clones take up over 1%. Source material: PBMCs. The receptors originated from a young woman in good health and CMV-seronegative.

The chain combines TRBV19 with TRBJ2-5; D possibly corresponds to TRBD1 (6 bases). Germline values: CDR1 LNHDA, CDR2 SQIVND (reference sequence). The CDR3 contains 19 residues. Trimming shortened V by 2 bases and J by 5 bases, and 27 bases separated the two germline ends. The CDR3 spells CASSISFAVGTPKGETQYF. As DNA, the CDR3 is TGTGCCAGTAGTATATCGTTTGCGGTCGGGACACCTAAGGGGGAGACCCAGTACTTC.

In its sample, this clone was seen many times. CDR3 amino acids: CSASLWSEQFF. The CDR3 nucleotides are TGCAGTGCTAGTTTATGGAGTGAGCAGTTCTTC. This chain connects TRBV20-1 to TRBJ2-1; D not certain. This CDR3 has 11 amino acids. V was pared by 3 bases and J by 9 bases, with 9 bases between. The germline gives CDR1 DFQATT, CDR2 SNEGSKA (reference sequence).

The chain joins TRBV2 to TRBJ1-5; D gene unclear. Germline V gene sequence: CDR1 SNHLY, CDR2 FYNNEI. There are 14 residues in the CDR3. Trimming stripped 5 bases from V and 5 bases from J, with 13 bases between. The CDR3 region has the DNA TGTGCCAGCAGTCAAGGGTTTCGGGATCAGCCCCAGCATTTT. Translating gives CASSQGFRDQPQHF.

The chain has TRBV5-8 and TRBJ2-7, with D possibly TRBD2 on 5 matching bases. This CDR3 is built from 16 residues. The V gene's germline CDR1 is SGHTS and CDR2 YDEGEE. The V end was cut by 1 base, the J end by 5 bases, with 19 bases between. For the CDR3, the DNA is TGTGCCAGCAGCTTGTCAGCGCGCGGGTCGCGCGACGAGCAGTACTTC. Residues: CASSLSARGSRDEQYF.

V usage is TRBV5-1 and J usage is TRBJ1-4; TRBD1 is a possible D gene (6 bases). V was clipped by 0 bases and J by 8 bases, with 14 bases between them. The CDR3 extends over 15 amino acids. Per the germline V gene, CDR1 is SGHRS and CDR2 is YFSETQ. The CDR3 loop reads CASSLEGTWGEKLFF. In DNA form, the CDR3 reads TGCGCCAGCAGCTTGGAAGGGACATGGGGAGAAAAACTGTTTTTT. Looking up the rest from reference TRBV5-1 and TRBJ1-4 gives the full variable domain: KAGVTQTPRYLIKTRGQQVTLSCSPISGHRSVSWYQQTPGQGLQFLFEYFSETQRNKGNFPGRFSGRQFSNSRSEMNVSTLELGDSALYLCASSLEGTWGEKLFFGSGTQLSVL.

This clone was observed once. The J gene is TRBJ1-1, the V gene TRBV5-1; a possible D gene is TRBD1 (5 bases). This CDR3 contains 14 residues. Trimming cost V 2 bases and J 6 bases, with 14 bases left between them. The V gene's germline CDR1 is SGHRS and CDR2 YFSETQ. As DNA, the CDR3 is TGCGCCAGCAGCTTTGGGGGGGTGGCCCCTGAAGCTTTCTTT. It is translated as CASSFGGVAPEAFF.

The genes are TRBV5-1 and TRBJ2-7; D is unclear. The CDR3 consists of 13 residues. Trimming removed 0 bases from V and 5 bases from J, with 9 bases in between. From germline, CDR1 is SGHRS and CDR2 YFSETQ. The CDR3 loop is CASSLADPNEQYF. Here the CDR3 DNA reads TGCGCCAGCAGCTTGGCAGATCCAAACGAGCAGTACTTC.

The J gene is TRBJ1-4, the V gene TRBV2; TRBD1 matches 8 bases. CDR3 size: 15 residues. Germline trimming cut 5 bases from V and 8 bases from J; bases unmatched to any gene: 10. CDR1 is SNHLY, CDR2 FYNNEI, per germline. The CDR3 spells CASSLPPGTGEKLFF. Here the CDR3 DNA reads TGTGCCAGCAGTCTTCCCCCGGGGACAGGCGAAAAACTGTTTTTT.

In its sample, this clone was seen once. The rearrangement joins TRBV19 to TRBJ2-2; D unresolved. The length of the CDR3 is 13 residues. Per the germline V gene, CDR1 is LNHDA and CDR2 is SQIVND (reference sequence). V was pared by 5 bases and J by 4 bases, with 8 bases between. For the CDR3, the DNA is TGTGCCAGTAGTCTTACAGCCACCGGGGAGCTGTTTTTT. Its protein is CASSLTATGELFF.

The chain has TRBV4-2 and TRBJ2-1; 9 bases align to TRBD2. The J segment lost 6 bases and the V segment lost 1 base, leaving 10 bases of the junction unmatched. The CDR3 has 17 residues. In germline, CDR1 is LGHNA, CDR2 YNFKEQ. This CDR3 reads CASSQGGGGLAINEQFF. The CDR3 nucleotides read TGTGCCAGCAGCCAAGGGGGAGGGGGACTAGCAATCAATGAGCAGTTCTTC.

The CDR3 loop is CATTRWGTGEDTQYF. The CDR3 DNA reads TGCGCCACCACCCGGTGGGGGACAGGGGAAGATACGCAGTATTTT. The chain recombines TRBV5-1 with TRBJ2-3; 10 bases map to TRBD1. With V trimmed by 9 bases and J by 5 bases, 12 bases remained unmatched. Germline V lookup: CDR1 SGHRS, CDR2 YFSETQ. The CDR3 extends over 15 amino acids.

The V call is TRBV30, the J call TRBJ2-1; D gene uncertain. The CDR3 is 14 amino acids. The germline CDR1 and CDR2 sequences are GTSNPN and SVGIG (reference sequence). V lost 7 bases, J lost 8 bases, and 21 bases lay in between. The DNA of the CDR3 is TGTGCCTTCGATCAAGCTGGGCAGTCCCATGAGCAGTTCTTC. Translating it yields CAFDQAGQSHEQFF.

V usage is TRBV28 and J usage is TRBJ2-7; TRBD1 matches at 9 bases. Germline values: CDR1 MDHEN, CDR2 SYDVKM. V was pared by 5 bases and J by 0 bases, with 23 bases of the junction left unmatched. The CDR3 sequence is 21 residues long. As DNA, the CDR3 is TGTGCCAGCAGTACATTTCTTCCCGGGACAGGGTTACGTATTTTCTCCTACGAGCAGTACTTC. It translates to CASSTFLPGTGLRIFSYEQYF.

This chain uses TRBV7-6 with TRBJ2-1, with 8 bases aligning to TRBD1. Germline trimming cut 4 bases from V and 5 bases from J; bases unmatched to any gene: 7. Per germline, CDR1 SGHVS and CDR2 FNYEAQ. This CDR3 is 15 amino acids long. CDR3 nucleotide sequence: TGTGCCAGCAGCTCCCCGGGACAGGTAAACAATGAGCAGTTCTTC. Translated, it gives CASSSPGQVNNEQFF.

The chain has TRBV27 and TRBJ1-6, with D uncertain. The V gene lost 7 bases and the J gene lost 10 bases, with 20 bases spanning the gap. The CDR3 sequence is 15 residues long. The germline V gene has CDR1 MNHEY and CDR2 SMNVEV (reference sequence). The chain's CDR3 is CASTPRRGVGSPLHF. As DNA, the CDR3 is TGTGCCAGCACCCCGAGGCGGGGTGTGGGGTCACCCCTCCACTTT.

In nucleotides, the CDR3 is TGTGCCAGCAGCTCCAGACAGGGTGCAGACTACACCTTC. This encodes CASSSRQGADYTF. The chain couples TRBV7-3 to TRBJ1-2; TRBD1 matches at 7 bases. Trimming cost V 4 bases and J 10 bases; bases outside gene matches: 9. The germline CDR1 and CDR2 sequences are SGHTA and FQGTGA. The CDR3 is 13 amino acids.